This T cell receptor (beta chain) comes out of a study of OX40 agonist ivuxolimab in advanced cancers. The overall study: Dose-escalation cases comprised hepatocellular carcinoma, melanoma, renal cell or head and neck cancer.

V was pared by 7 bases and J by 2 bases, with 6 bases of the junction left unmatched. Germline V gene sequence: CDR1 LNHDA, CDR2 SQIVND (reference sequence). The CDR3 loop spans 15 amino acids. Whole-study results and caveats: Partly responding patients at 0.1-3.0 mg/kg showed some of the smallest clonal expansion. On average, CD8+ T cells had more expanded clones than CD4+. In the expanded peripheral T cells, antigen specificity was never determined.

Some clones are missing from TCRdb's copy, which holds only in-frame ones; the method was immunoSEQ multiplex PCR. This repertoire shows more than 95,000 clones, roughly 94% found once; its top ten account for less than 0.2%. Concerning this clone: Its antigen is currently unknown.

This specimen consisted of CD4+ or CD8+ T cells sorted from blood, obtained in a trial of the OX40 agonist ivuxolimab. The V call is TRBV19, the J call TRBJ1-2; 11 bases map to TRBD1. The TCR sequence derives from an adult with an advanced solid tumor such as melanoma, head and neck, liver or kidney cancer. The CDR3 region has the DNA TGTGCCAGTACTCGGACAGGGGGCGACAACTATGGCTACACCTTC. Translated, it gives CASTRTGGDNYGYTF.